This T cell receptor beta chain is from a study of T cell changes during pregnancy in multiple sclerosis. V shed 5 bases and J shed 0 bases, with 16 bases lying between them. Germline V lookup: CDR1 SGHNT, CDR2 YENEEA. This CDR3 is 16 amino acids long. Some clones are missing from TCRdb's copy, which holds only in-frame ones; the method was immunoSEQ multiplex PCR. This sample has 70,000 to 75,000 clones, with around 92% found just once. This sample comprised peripheral blood, obtained before pregnancy. The receptor comes from a female donor with multiple sclerosis, enrolled in a pregnancy study. This chain links TRBV11-3 with TRBJ1-1; a possible D gene is TRBD1 (6 bases). CDR3 nucleotide sequence: TGTGCCAGCAGCCCGTGGACAGCGGTAATGAACACTGAAGCTTTCTTT. It yields the protein CASSPWTAVMNTEAFF.